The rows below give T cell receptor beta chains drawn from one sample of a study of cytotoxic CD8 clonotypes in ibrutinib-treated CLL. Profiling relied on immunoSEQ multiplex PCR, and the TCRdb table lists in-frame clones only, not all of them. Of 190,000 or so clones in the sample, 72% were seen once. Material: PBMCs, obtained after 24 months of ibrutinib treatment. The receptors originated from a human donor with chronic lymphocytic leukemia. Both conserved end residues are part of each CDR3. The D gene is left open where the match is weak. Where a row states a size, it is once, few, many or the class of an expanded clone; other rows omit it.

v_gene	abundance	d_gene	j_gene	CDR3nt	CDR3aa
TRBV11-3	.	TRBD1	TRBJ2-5	TGTGCCAGCAGCTTAGGACAGGGGGGCAAAGAGACCCAGTACTTC	CASSLGQGGKETQYF
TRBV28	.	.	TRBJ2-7	TGTGCCAGCACCCCTGAGGGAGCCTACGAGCAGTACTTC	CASTPEGAYEQYF
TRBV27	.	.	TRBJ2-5	TGTGCCAGCAGTTTCTTGAGTGAGAAGACCCAGTACTTC	CASSFLSEKTQYF
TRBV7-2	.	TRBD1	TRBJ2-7	TGTGCCAGCTCCGGGACAGGGGTTATCGAGCAGTACTTC	CASSGTGVIEQYF
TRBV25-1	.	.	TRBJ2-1	TGTGCCAGCAGTGAACGATCGGATGAGCAGTTCTTC	CASSERSDEQFF
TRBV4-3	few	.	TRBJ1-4	TGCGCCAGCAGCCAAGGTGCAGCCGATAATGAAAAACTGTTTTTT	CASSQGAADNEKLFF
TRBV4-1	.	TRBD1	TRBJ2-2	TGCGCCAGCAGCTACCGACCGGGACAGGGGGCGAACACCGGGGAGCTGTTTTTT	CASSYRPGQGANTGELFF
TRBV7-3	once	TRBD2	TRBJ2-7	TGTGCCAGCAGCTTAGCGGGAGGGTCCCACGAGCAGTACTTC	CASSLAGGSHEQYF
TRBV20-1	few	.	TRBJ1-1	TGCAGTGCCAGTATAAACACTGAAGCTTTCTTT	CSASINTEAFF
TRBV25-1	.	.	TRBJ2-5	TGTGCCAGCAGCCCTAAGGAGACCCAGTACTTC	CASSPKETQYF
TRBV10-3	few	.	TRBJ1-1	TGTGCCATCAGTGGGGGGGGCCCCTGGGCTGAAGCTTTCTTT	CAISGGGPWAEAFF
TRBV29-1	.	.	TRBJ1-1	TGCAGCGTTGGGTTGGCGGGGGGGACTGAAGCTTTCTTT	CSVGLAGGTEAFF
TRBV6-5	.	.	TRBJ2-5	TGTGCCAGCAGTACCCCTTTTAAGACCCAGTACTTC	CASSTPFKTQYF
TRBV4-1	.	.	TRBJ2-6	TGCGCCAGCAGCCAAGTCGAAGTGAGGTACTCTGGGGCCAACGTCCTGACTTTC	CASSQVEVRYSGANVLTF
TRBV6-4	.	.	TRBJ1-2	TGTGCCAGCAGCCAAGCACCGAGGGGTTATGGCTACACCTTC	CASSQAPRGYGYTF
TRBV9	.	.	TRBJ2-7	TGTGCCAGTAGTAGTCTTGCAGGGGTCGACGAGCAGTACTTC	CASSSLAGVDEQYF
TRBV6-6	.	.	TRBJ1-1	TGTGCCAGCGCCCCGAGTCCCATCGGAGCTTTCTTT	CASAPSPIGAFF
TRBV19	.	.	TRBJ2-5	TGTGCCAGTAGAGGGGGAACAGAGACCCAGTACTTC	CASRGGTETQYF
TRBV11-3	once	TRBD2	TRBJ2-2	TGTGCCAGCAGCGGGACTAGCGGGAGGGAGGTCGGGGAGCTGTTTTTT	CASSGTSGREVGELFF
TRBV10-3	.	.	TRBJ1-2	TGTGCCATCAGCGTTTGGCGGAACAAGGAGTATGGCTACACCTTC	CAISVWRNKEYGYTF
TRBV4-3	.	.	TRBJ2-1	TGCGCCAGCAGCTTCGGACCTGAGCAGTTCTTC	CASSFGPEQFF
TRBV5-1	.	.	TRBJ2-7	TGCGCCAGCAGCTTTCAGGGCCCCTACGAGCAGTACTTC	CASSFQGPYEQYF
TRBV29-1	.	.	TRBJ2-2	TGCAGCGCGCTCTACACCGGGGAGCTGTTTTTT	CSALYTGELFF
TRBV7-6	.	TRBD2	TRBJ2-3	TGTGCCAGCAGCTTACGTCCAATAACCAGCGGGAGGGCGCGTTATAGCACAGATACGCAGTATTTT	CASSLRPITSGRARYSTDTQYF
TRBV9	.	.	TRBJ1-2	TGTGCCAGCAGCTCTCAACAGGGTGGCTACACCTTC	CASSSQQGGYTF
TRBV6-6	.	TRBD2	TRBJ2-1	TGTGCCAGCAGTTGGACTAGTGGGGATGAGCAGTTCTTC	CASSWTSGDEQFF
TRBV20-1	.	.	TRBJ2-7	TGCAGTGCTAGACCCTACGGGGAGCAGTACTTC	CSARPYGEQYF
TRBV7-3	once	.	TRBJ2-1	TGTGCCAGCAGCTTCCGTCGGGGCACTGACGAGCAGTTCTTC	CASSFRRGTDEQFF
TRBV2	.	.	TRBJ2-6	TGTGCCAGCAGTGAAGGCAGATTCTCTGGGGCCAACGTCCTGACTTTC	CASSEGRFSGANVLTF
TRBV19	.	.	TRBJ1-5	TGTGCCAGCCGCCGTAGGGGGAGCAATCAGCCCCAGCATTTT	CASRRRGSNQPQHF
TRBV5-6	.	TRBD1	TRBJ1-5	TGTGCCAGCAGCTTGGCCAGGGGGGTAAGGGGCAATCAGCCCCAGCATTTT	CASSLARGVRGNQPQHF
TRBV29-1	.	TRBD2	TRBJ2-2	TGCAGCGCTAGCGGGAGAGCAAACACCGGGGAGCTGTTTTTT	CSASGRANTGELFF
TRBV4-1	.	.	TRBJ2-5	TGCGCCAGCAGCCAAATAATGGACCCGGGACGGGAGACCCAGTACTTC	CASSQIMDPGRETQYF
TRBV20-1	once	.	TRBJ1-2	TGCAGTGCAGGAGGGGACTATGGCTACACCTTC	CSAGGDYGYTF
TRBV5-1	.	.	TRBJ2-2	TGCGCCAGCAGCTTGAATGTTGCGAACACCGGGGAGCTGTTTTTT	CASSLNVANTGELFF
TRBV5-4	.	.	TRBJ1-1	TGTGCCAGCAGCCCCTGGGGGCTGGCTGAAGCTTTCTTT	CASSPWGLAEAFF
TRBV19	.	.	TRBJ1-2	TGTGCCAGTAGGCAACCGGCTGTTGGGAACTATGGCTACACCTTC	CASRQPAVGNYGYTF
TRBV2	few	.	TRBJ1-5	TGTGCCAGCAGTGAGGGCTGGGGCACAATAGGGCCCCAGCATTTT	CASSEGWGTIGPQHF
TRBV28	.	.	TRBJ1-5	TGTGCCAGCAGCCCCAACAATCAGCCCCAGCATTTT	CASSPNNQPQHF
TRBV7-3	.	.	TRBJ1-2	TGTGCCAGCAGCTCAGACAGGACTAGTGGCTACACCTTC	CASSSDRTSGYTF
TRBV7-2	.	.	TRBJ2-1	TGTGCCAGCGGCATTGGGGATGAGCAGTTCTTC	CASGIGDEQFF
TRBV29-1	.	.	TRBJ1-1	TGCAGCGTTGACCCCCGGGTTACGGCTTTCTTT	CSVDPRVTAFF